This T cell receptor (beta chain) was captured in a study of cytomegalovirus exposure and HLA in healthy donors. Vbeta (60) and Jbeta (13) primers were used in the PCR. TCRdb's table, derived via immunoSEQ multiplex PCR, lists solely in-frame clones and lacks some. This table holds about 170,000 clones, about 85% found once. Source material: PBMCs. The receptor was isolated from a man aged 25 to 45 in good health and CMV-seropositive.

The CDR3 region is CASSFSGQGYGYTF. The CDR3 DNA reads as TGTGCCAGCAGTTTCTCTGGACAGGGTTATGGCTACACCTTC. This chain joins TRBV27 and TRBJ1-2; the match to TRBD1 covers 8 bases. The V gene's germline CDR1 is MNHEY and CDR2 SMNVEV (reference sequence). V gave up 3 bases and J gave up 5 bases; unmatched junction bases: 5. The CDR3 consists of 14 residues.